Below, 3 T cell receptor beta chains from the same sample are listed, as sequenced in a study of T cell responses to AZD1222 COVID-19 vaccine. TCRdb's table, derived via immunoSEQ multiplex PCR, lists solely in-frame clones and lacks some. This table holds 250,000 to 300,000 clones, 90% to 95% found once. The starting material was peripheral blood, obtained 28 days after the second AZD1222 dose. All receptors derive from an adult who received the AZD1222 COVID-19 vaccine.

This clone was counted a few times. This chain links TRBV18 with TRBJ1-6; D remains ambiguous. Trimming pared 5 bases from V and 13 bases from J, leaving 12 bases between. Per germline, CDR1 KGHSH and CDR2 LQKENI. The CDR3 spans 12 residues. The CDR3 DNA is TGTGCCAGCTCATCCGGGGTCCAGCCCCTCCACTTT. Translation: CASSSGVQPLHF.

The chain links TRBV6-2 or TRBV6-3 to TRBJ2-3, with 11 nucleotides matching TRBD2. Germline CDR1 is MNHEY and CDR2 is SVGEGT. V lost 4 bases to trimming and J lost 0 bases; unmatched junction nucleotides: 12. This CDR3 region has 19 residues. The chain's CDR3 is CASSSVTSGTGASTDTQYF. DNA for the CDR3: TGTGCCAGCAGTTCCGTGACTAGCGGGACTGGGGCTAGCACAGATACGCAGTATTTT.

V is TRBV5-1 and J is TRBJ2-1, with D perhaps TRBD2 (5 bases). CDR1 and CDR2 (germline): SGHRS, YFSETQ. The CDR3 extends over 15 amino acids. V was clipped by 0 bases and J by 6 bases, with 13 bases between them. The CDR3 DNA is TGCGCCAGCAGCTTGGTGAGGGAAAGGGTCAATGAGCAGTTCTTC. It specifies CASSLVRERVNEQFF.